This T cell receptor beta chain stems from a study of T cell repertoires in cytomegalovirus infection (dated by TCRdb to about 2019). Study-wide context: Donor HLA type was relevant to the analysis, as public TCR beta signatures indicated carriage of CMV infection together with the matching HLA type. The paper's findings and limits, for the study overall: The ex vivo response was dominated by HLA-C-restricted CMV-specific TCR beta clonotypes, which also provided the single most frequent clonotype in two of eight donors. Carriers of CMV infection plus the relevant HLA type were discriminated by the cumulative frequency of public TCR beta family members in the study cohort and in an independent approximately 400-donor cohort.

The CDR3 numbers 14 residues from cysteine through phenylalanine. The DNA shown is the 42-base CDR3, in frame from base 1. As encoded in the germline V gene, CDR1 is SGHAT while CDR2 is FQNNGV. V is clipped by 5 bases and J by 3 bases, and the sequence between their germline boundaries is 11 bases long. Sequencer: Illumina HiSeq 1500. The public sequencing data were trimmed at Q25 with fastp and processed into clonotypes with MiXCR by TCRdb, which kept only in-frame beta chains. Rows with one shared CDR3 protein collapse into an entry with the most common genes and DNA. This sample lists 350,000 to 500,000 distinct CDR3 sequences; approximately 30% were detected once. Roughly an eighth of the sample goes to the ten largest clones. This clonotype appeared a few times. Its target antigen remains unknown. Per-base quality was not reported, and no clone a single base away is much larger than it.

The chain links TRBV11-2 with TRBJ1-5, with no confident D gene call. Sequencing was performed on PBMCs. This receptor was taken from a human donor in good health (CMV status not recorded). Some clones in this sample may be carry-over from other donors' samples. The DNA sequence is given as TGTGCCAGCAGCGCGGGGAGGTACAATCAGCCCCAGCATTTT. It is translated as CASSAGRYNQPQHF. With the rest looked up from the reference TRBV11-2 and TRBJ1-5 genes rather than sequenced, the full variable domain is EAGVAQSPRYKIIEKRQSVAFWCNPISGHATLYWYQQILGQGPKLLIQFQNNGVVDDSQLPKDRFSAERLKGVDSTLKIQPAKLEDSAVYLCASSAGRYNQPQHFGDGTRLSIL.